These 25 T cell receptor beta chains originate from one sample sequenced in a study of blood T cell repertoires in COVID-19. TCRdb's table, derived via immunoSEQ multiplex PCR, lists solely in-frame clones and lacks some. The repertoire holds some 70,000 clones, 91% seen once, with 7.3% in the top ten. Input material: peripheral blood. The receptors originated from a human donor in a cohort sampled during active COVID-19.

The rearrangement uses TRBV10-3 and TRBJ2-7; 12 nucleotides agree with TRBD1. The CDR3 consists of 16 residues. Germline loops: CDR1 ENHRY, CDR2 SYGVKD. Unmatched junction bases numbered 7, after V lost 6 bases and J lost 1 base. As DNA, the CDR3 is TGTGCCATCAGACGGGACAGGGGGCCGGGGTCCTACGAGCAGTACTTC. Its translation is CAIRRDRGPGSYEQYF.

The V and J genes are TRBV5-5 and TRBJ1-4; 9 bases align to TRBD1. Germline assignment: CDR1 SGHKS and CDR2 YYEKEE (reference sequence). Trimming removed 4 bases from V and 7 bases from J; junction bases left unmatched: 5. The CDR3 length is 14 residues. CDR3 residues: CASSLDRGGEKLFF. The CDR3 DNA sequence: TGTGCCAGCAGCCTTGACAGGGGGGGTGAAAAACTGTTTTTT.

The chain uses TRBV5-1 and TRBJ2-7; TRBD1 agrees at 9 bases. Trimming took 3 bases from V and 3 from J; bases not matched to a gene: 4. This CDR3 region has 14 residues. Looked up from germline, CDR1 is SGHRS and CDR2 is YFSETQ. The CDR3 bases are TGCGCCAGCAGCTCCGGGACAGGGTTCTACGAGCAGTACTTC. This gives the protein CASSSGTGFYEQYF. Looking up the rest from reference TRBV5-1 and TRBJ2-7 gives the full variable domain: KAGVTQTPRYLIKTRGQQVTLSCSPISGHRSVSWYQQTPGQGLQFLFEYFSETQRNKGNFPGRFSGRQFSNSRSEMNVSTLELGDSALYLCASSSGTGFYEQYFGPGTRLTVT.

The CDR3 DNA sequence: TGTGCCAGCAGCCAAATCCTGACAGGGGGGACAGATACGCAGTATTTT. Protein: CASSQILTGGTDTQYF. This chain connects TRBV3-1 (or the pseudogene TRBV3-2) to TRBJ2-3; 9 positions match TRBD1. V trimming: 2 bases; J trimming: 3 bases; junction bases outside the gene matches: 6. The CDR3 has 16 residues. Germline CDR1 reads LGHDT; CDR2 reads YNNKEL (reference sequence).

The V gene is TRBV18, the J gene TRBJ1-5, with TRBD1 matching over 7 bases. CDR3 size: 14 residues. The junction had 8 bases not matched to a gene; V was cut back by 5 bases and J by 7 bases. From germline, CDR1 is KGHSH and CDR2 LQKENI. The DNA for the CDR3 is TGTGCCAGCTCAACAGACAGGGTCGGACAGCCCCAGCATTTT. Its translation is CASSTDRVGQPQHF.

The chain employs TRBV18 and TRBJ1-4, with 8 bases matching TRBD1. This CDR3 spans 15 amino acids. CDR1 is KGHSH and CDR2 is LQKENI in the germline V gene. The V segment lost 1 base and the J segment 7 bases; nucleotides outside the gene matches: 5. The CDR3 nucleotides read TGTGCCAGCTCACCACGGACAGGGTCTATTGAAAAACTGTTTTTT. It codes for CASSPRTGSIEKLFF.

V and J are TRBV3-1 (or the pseudogene TRBV3-2) and TRBJ2-1, with TRBD2 matching 8 bases. V gave up 0 bases and J gave up 1 base; unmatched junction bases: 8. The CDR3 length is 18 residues. Germline V CDR1 and CDR2: LGHDT, YNNKEL (reference sequence). The CDR3 loop is CASSQEGLAGSSYNEQFF. The CDR3 DNA reads as TGTGCCAGCAGCCAAGAGGGGTTAGCGGGATCGTCCTACAATGAGCAGTTCTTC.

This clone was found once. This chain links TRBV21-1 with TRBJ1-1. TRBV21-1 is classified as a pseudogene. The CDR3 is made up of 13 amino acids. The DNA of the CDR3 is TGTGCCAGCAGCATTCTTCGGGGCACTGAAGCTTTCTTT. This translates into CASSILRGTEAFF.

The V gene is TRBV19, the J gene TRBJ2-7; D perhaps matches TRBD1 (6 bases). Germline CDR1 is LNHDA and CDR2 is SQIVND (reference sequence). The CDR3 is 14 residues long. V was clipped by 6 bases and J by 0 bases, with 12 bases between them. CDR3 sequence reads: CASSRRQDSYEQYF. CDR3 nucleotide sequence: TGTGCCAGTAGCAGACGACAGGACTCCTACGAGCAGTACTTC.

This chain connects TRBV19 to TRBJ2-6; D is possibly TRBD1 (6 bases). The CDR3 extends over 16 amino acids. Germline CDR1 reads LNHDA; CDR2 reads SQIVND (reference sequence). V dropped 6 bases and J dropped 1 base, with 13 bases sitting between them. The CDR3, as DNA: TGTGCCAGTAGACAGGGTTCTAGGTCTGGGGCCAACGTCCTGACTTTC. It encodes CASRQGSRSGANVLTF.

V is TRBV5-1 and J is TRBJ2-1; 12 bases line up with TRBD1. This CDR3 is built from 15 residues. The germline V gene has CDR1 SGHRS and CDR2 YFSETQ. V gave up 3 bases and J gave up 6 bases; unmatched junction bases: 4. The CDR3 reads CASSWGQGAFNEQFF. The DNA of the CDR3 is TGCGCCAGCAGCTGGGGACAGGGGGCATTCAATGAGCAGTTCTTC.

There are a few counts of this clone. The chain uses TRBV19 and TRBJ1-5, with TRBD1 identical over 7 bases. This CDR3 contains 14 residues. Germline CDR1 is LNHDA and CDR2 is SQIVND (reference sequence). With V trimmed by 10 bases and J by 4 bases, 10 bases remained unmatched. The CDR3 here is CATSNRGQNQPQHF. The DNA of the CDR3 is TGTGCCACTAGCAACAGGGGACAAAATCAGCCCCAGCATTTT.

This CDR3 is CASKGTGLIGELFF. CDR3 nucleotides: TGTGCCAGCAAAGGGACAGGGTTAATCGGGGAGCTGTTTTTT. The chain uses TRBV2 and TRBJ2-2; TRBD1 agrees at 9 bases. The CDR3 has 14 residues. The V gene's germline CDR1 is SNHLY and CDR2 FYNNEI. V was clipped by 7 bases and J by 7 bases; unmatched bases: 7.

The genes are TRBV7-2 and TRBJ2-1, with 13 bases lining up with TRBD2. Trimming at V came to 8 bases and at J to 2 bases, leaving 15 bases not matched to a gene. The CDR3 runs to 19 residues. The germline V gene encodes CDR1 SGHTA and CDR2 FQGNSA. The CDR3 loop is CASLYAGLAGFDAYNEQFF. In DNA, the CDR3 is TGTGCCAGCCTCTATGCGGGACTAGCGGGATTTGACGCCTACAATGAGCAGTTCTTC.

The sample holds one count of this clone. The V call is TRBV7-2, the J call TRBJ2-5, with 13 nucleotides matching TRBD2. The CDR3 is 18 residues long. Germline assignment: CDR1 SGHTA and CDR2 FQGNSA. Unmatched junction bases numbered 14, after V lost 5 bases and J lost 5 bases. The CDR3 region has the DNA TGTGCCAGCAGCCTAATACTAGCGGGAGGGCCGGAAGCGGAGACCCAGTACTTC. Protein sequence: CASSLILAGGPEAETQYF.

The chain employs TRBV3-1 (or the pseudogene TRBV3-2) and TRBJ2-3, with 8 bases aligning to TRBD2. The trim removed 4 bases at V and 6 bases at J, leaving 9 bases unmatched. The CDR3 has 15 amino acids. Germline CDR1 and CDR2: LGHDT and YNNKEL (reference sequence). The CDR3 sequence: CASSPSSGPHDTQYF. The CDR3 nucleotides are TGTGCCAGCAGCCCGTCTAGCGGGCCTCACGATACGCAGTATTTT.

The rearrangement joins TRBV6-5 to TRBJ2-3; no clear D gene. Germline lookup yields CDR1 MNHEY and CDR2 SVGAGI. Trimming removed 6 bases at V and 5 bases at J, with 15 bases between. The CDR3 has 14 amino acids. The CDR3 loop is CASRAPSDGDTQYF. The CDR3 DNA reads as TGTGCCAGCAGAGCTCCTTCTGATGGAGATACGCAGTATTTT.

The chain recombines TRBV28 with TRBJ1-1; 8 nucleotides agree with TRBD1. V dropped 5 bases and J dropped 4; count of bases not matched to a gene: 15. The CDR3 has 17 amino acids. Germline CDR1 MDHEN, CDR2 SYDVKM. The CDR3 loop reads CASSLGGQGGEFTEAFF. The CDR3 DNA reads as TGTGCCAGCAGTCTCGGAGGACAGGGAGGGGAGTTCACTGAAGCTTTCTTT.

The genes are TRBV21-1 and TRBJ2-1; the D call TRBD2 from the table was never checked on the DNA. TRBV21-1 is a listed pseudogene. The CDR3 contains 15 residues. The DNA of the CDR3 is TGTGCCAGCAGCAAAGTAGACGGGAGGGCCGGGGAGCAGTTCTTC. Translating it yields CASSKVDGRAGEQFF.

This clone was observed a single time. The rearrangement joins TRBV5-1 to TRBJ1-3; 9 nucleotides agree with TRBD1. The CDR3 sequence is 17 residues long. The V gene's germline CDR1 is SGHRS and CDR2 YFSETQ. V shed 4 bases and J 4 bases; nucleotides not matched to a gene: 12. The DNA for the CDR3 is TGCGCCAGCAGCCCGCTTCGGGGACAGGGCGGCGGAAACACCATATATTTT. Amino acid sequence: CASSPLRGQGGGNTIYF.

The CDR3 sequence is CASSMGEGPHNEQFF. For the CDR3, the DNA is TGTGCCAGTAGTATGGGGGAGGGGCCACACAATGAGCAGTTCTTC. The chain recombines TRBV19 with TRBJ2-1, with 7 nucleotides matching TRBD2. Trimming at V came to 3 bases and at J to 5 bases, leaving 7 bases not matched to a gene. CDR1 and CDR2 from the germline V gene are LNHDA and SQIVND (reference sequence). The CDR3 runs 15 residues.

V is TRBV18 and J is TRBJ2-5, with 9 bases identical to TRBD2. The CDR3 extends over 16 amino acids. CDR1 is KGHSH and CDR2 is LQKENI in the germline V gene. Trimming took 0 bases from V and 4 from J; bases not matched to a gene: 6. The CDR3 loop is CASSPPKLAGRETQYF. CDR3 coding DNA: TGTGCCAGCTCACCACCGAAGCTAGCGGGGCGAGAGACCCAGTACTTC.

The table lists this clone with a few counts. This chain joins TRBV11-2 and TRBJ1-4; 8 nucleotides agree with TRBD1. This CDR3 is 15 amino acids long. J gave up 8 bases and V 4 bases, and 9 bases lay outside the gene matches. The germline gives CDR1 SGHAT, CDR2 FQNNGV. CDR3 nucleotides: TGTGCCAGCAGCTCAATCAGGGGGCCGGGGGAAAAACTGTTTTTT. Residues: CASSSIRGPGEKLFF.

Here the CDR3 DNA reads TGTGCCAGCAGCTTAGGACAGGGTTTAATCGGCGGAGGCTACACCTTC. It translates to CASSLGQGLIGGGYTF. V is TRBV7-9 and J is TRBJ1-2, with TRBD1 matching over 7 bases. Unmatched junction bases numbered 13, after V lost 1 base and J lost 8 bases. The CDR3 spans 16 residues. Per germline, CDR1 SEHNR and CDR2 FQNEAQ (reference sequence).

This clone was seen just once. V and J are TRBV2 and TRBJ2-6; weak D call: TRBD1 (6 bases). This CDR3 region has 17 residues. V lost 5 bases to trimming and J lost 3 bases, with 17 bases between them. Germline values: CDR1 SNHLY, CDR2 FYNNEI. DNA of the CDR3: TGTGCCAGCAGTACTGGACAGTCGCTCTTTGGGGCCAACGTCCTGACTTTC. It encodes CASSTGQSLFGANVLTF.